One sample yielded the 16 T cell receptor beta chains listed below, sequenced in a study of cytomegalovirus exposure and HLA in healthy donors. The PCR made use of 60 Vbeta and 13 Jbeta primers. Sequencing used immunoSEQ multiplex PCR; TCRdb keeps in-frame clones, though not all of them. Altogether 150,000 or so clones are present, approximately 72% being singletons, with the ten largest covering 2% to 2.5%. Sequenced: PBMCs. The source of these receptors is a human donor in good health.

The rearrangement uses TRBV6-6 and TRBJ2-7; possibly TRBD2 for D (5 bases). The CDR3 contains 15 residues. Germline V gene lookup returns CDR1 MNHNY and CDR2 SVGAGI (reference sequence). V was shortened by 6 bases and J by 2 bases, with 17 bases between the two germline ends. CDR3 nucleotides: TGTGCCAGCAGACCCGGGAACGGCTTAGCCTACGAGCAGTACTTC. Its translation: CASRPGNGLAYEQYF.

This sequence joins TRBV15 and TRBJ2-2; D perhaps matches TRBD1 (7 bases). Germline CDR1 reads LNHNV; CDR2 reads YYDKDF (reference sequence). The V end was cut by 2 bases, the J end by 6 bases, with 10 bases between. CDR3 length equals 14 residues. The CDR3 region is CATSRRRGPGELFF. DNA for the CDR3: TGTGCCACCAGCAGACGGAGGGGGCCCGGGGAGCTGTTTTTT.

The V gene is TRBV19, the J gene TRBJ1-1; TRBD1 agrees at 10 bases. The germline CDR1 and CDR2 sequences are LNHDA and SQIVND (reference sequence). J gave up 1 base and V 6 bases, and 2 bases lay outside the gene matches. The CDR3 runs to 14 residues. CDR3 DNA: TGTGCCAGTAGATGGGACAGGGGGAACACTGAAGCTTTCTTT. This codes for CASRWDRGNTEAFF.

The V call is TRBV18, the J call TRBJ1-1; 7 positions agree with TRBD1. This CDR3 comprises 17 residues. The germline V gene encodes CDR1 KGHSH and CDR2 LQKENI. The V gene end was trimmed by 2 bases and the J gene end by 0 bases; junction bases not matched to a gene: 9. The CDR3 coding sequence is TGTGCCAGCTCACCAGGGACAGTGGTAACTGTGAACACTGAAGCTTTCTTT. Translating gives CASSPGTVVTVNTEAFF. The whole variable domain, remainder taken from reference TRBV18 and TRBJ1-1, is NAGVMQNPRHLVRRRGQEARLRCSPMKGHSHVYWYRQLPEEGLKFMVYLQKENIIDESGMPKERFSAEFPKEGPSILRIQQVVRGDSAAYFCASSPGTVVTVNTEAFFGQGTRLTVV.

V usage is TRBV27 and J usage is TRBJ2-5, with 8 bases aligning to TRBD1. Germline V CDR1 and CDR2: MNHEY, SMNVEV (reference sequence). This CDR3 spans 14 amino acids. V shed 3 bases, J shed 7 bases, and the junction held 7 bases outside the gene matches. CDR3 in DNA: TGTGCCAGCAGTTTGAGACAGGGGATGGGGACCCAGTACTTC. Translated, it gives CASSLRQGMGTQYF.

The chain is built from TRBV19 and TRBJ1-1; 9 nucleotides agree with TRBD1. The junction had 13 bases not matched to a gene; V was cut back by 5 bases and J by 6 bases. The CDR3 sequence is 16 residues long. In germline, CDR1 is LNHDA, CDR2 SQIVND (reference sequence). CDR3 region: CASSVRDRDWTPEAFF. CDR3 DNA sequence: TGTGCCAGTAGTGTCCGGGACAGGGATTGGACCCCTGAAGCTTTCTTT.

The genes are TRBV4-1 and TRBJ1-1; D may be TRBD1 (5 bases). V gave up 0 bases and J gave up 0 bases, with 8 bases separating them. The CDR3 runs 15 residues. The germline gives CDR1 MGHRA, CDR2 YSYEKL. CDR3 amino acids: CASSQEDNMNTEAFF. In nucleotides, the CDR3 is TGCGCCAGCAGCCAAGAGGACAATATGAACACTGAAGCTTTCTTT.

This chain connects TRBV5-1 to TRBJ2-1, with D possibly matching TRBD1 (6 bases). CDR1 is SGHRS and CDR2 is YFSETQ in the germline V gene. With 0 bases removed from V and 8 bases from J, the gap between germline ends came to 15 bases. This CDR3 region has 15 residues. The CDR3: CASSLGPPRGDEQFF. Written as DNA, the CDR3 is TGCGCCAGCAGCTTGGGGCCCCCCAGGGGCGATGAGCAGTTCTTC.

The CDR3 loop reads CASSEWRKSEAFF. Here the CDR3 DNA reads TGTGCCAGCAGTGAATGGCGGAAGTCTGAAGCTTTCTTT. The rearrangement joins TRBV25-1 to TRBJ1-1; D is undetermined. The V gene's germline CDR1 is MGHDK and CDR2 SYGVNS. The CDR3 loop spans 13 amino acids. The V gene lost 1 base and the J gene lost 6 bases, with 9 bases spanning the gap.

This clone was seen a handful of times. The sample holds other DNA sequences that translate to the same CDR3. V usage is TRBV2 and J usage is TRBJ2-5; possibly TRBD2 for D (6 bases). V lost 8 bases and J lost 4, with 8 bases in between. Germline V lookup: CDR1 SNHLY, CDR2 FYNNEI. CDR3 length: 11 residues. The CDR3 region has the DNA TGTGCCAGCCTGGGGGGAGAGACCCAGTACTTC. Its translation is CASLGGETQYF.

This chain links TRBV7-9 with TRBJ2-5; D possibly corresponds to TRBD2 (7 bases). The CDR3 is 13 amino acids. Trimming cost V 4 bases and J 5 bases, with 11 bases left between them. Germline-derived CDR1 and CDR2 are SEHNR and FQNEAQ (reference sequence). For the CDR3, the DNA is TGTGCCAGCAGCTCAAGGGGGGGGGAGACCCAGTACTTC. Translated, it gives CASSSRGGETQYF.

The J gene is TRBJ2-7, the V gene TRBV27, with 9 bases that match TRBD1. The CDR3 consists of 17 residues. V was pared by 6 bases and J by 0 bases, with 12 bases of the junction left unmatched. Germline CDR1 and CDR2: MNHEY and SMNVEV (reference sequence). The CDR3 reads CASRPPPGQGSSYEQYF. Here the CDR3 DNA reads TGTGCCAGCAGACCCCCCCCGGGACAGGGAAGCTCCTACGAGCAGTACTTC.

The rearrangement links TRBV30 to TRBJ1-6; 7 nucleotides agree with TRBD1. The trim removed 1 base at V and 11 bases at J, leaving 8 bases unmatched. The CDR3 runs 14 residues. Germline V lookup: CDR1 GTSNPN, CDR2 SVGIG (reference sequence). DNA of the CDR3: TGTGCCTGGAGTGCTACGGACAGGTCGACACCCCTCCACTTT. Amino acids: CAWSATDRSTPLHF.

The V call is TRBV7-6, the J call TRBJ1-1; D perhaps matches TRBD1 (5 bases). Trimming pared 3 bases from V and 5 bases from J, leaving 10 bases between. The germline CDR1 and CDR2 sequences are SGHVS and FNYEAQ. The CDR3 runs 13 residues. CDR3 sequence reads: CASSFGGSTEAFF. CDR3 DNA: TGTGCCAGCAGCTTCGGGGGAAGTACTGAAGCTTTCTTT.

The V gene is TRBV30, the J gene TRBJ2-5; D not resolved. Germline CDR1 and CDR2: GTSNPN and SVGIG (reference sequence). CDR3 size: 14 residues. Trimming left V 4 bases short and J 2 bases short, with 14 bases between. CDR3 residues: CAWTSSSFQETQYF. The CDR3 DNA sequence: TGTGCCTGGACCTCGTCCTCCTTTCAAGAGACCCAGTACTTC.

The genes are TRBV19 and TRBJ2-1, with 10 bases that match TRBD1. The germline V gene has CDR1 LNHDA and CDR2 SQIVND (reference sequence). The CDR3 is made up of 12 amino acids. Trimming cost V 10 bases and J 6 bases; bases outside gene matches: 3. Here the CDR3 DNA reads TGTGCCACCAGGACAGGGGGCAATGAGCAGTTCTTC. Encoded protein: CATRTGGNEQFF.